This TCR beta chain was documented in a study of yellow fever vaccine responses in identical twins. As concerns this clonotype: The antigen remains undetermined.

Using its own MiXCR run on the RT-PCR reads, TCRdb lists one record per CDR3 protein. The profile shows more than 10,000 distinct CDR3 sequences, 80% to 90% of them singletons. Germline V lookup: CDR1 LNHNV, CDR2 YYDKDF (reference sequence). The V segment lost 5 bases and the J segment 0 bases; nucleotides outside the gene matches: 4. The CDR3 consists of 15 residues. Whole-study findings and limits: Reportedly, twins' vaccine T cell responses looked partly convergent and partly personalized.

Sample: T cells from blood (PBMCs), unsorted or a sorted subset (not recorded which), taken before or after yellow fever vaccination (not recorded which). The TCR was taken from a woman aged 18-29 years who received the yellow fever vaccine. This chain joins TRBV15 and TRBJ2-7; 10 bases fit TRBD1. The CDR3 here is CATSSRDRGSYEQYF. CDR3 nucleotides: TGTGCCACCAGCTCCCGGGACAGGGGCTCCTACGAGCAGTACTTC.